This T cell receptor (beta chain) was recovered during a study of cytomegalovirus exposure and HLA in healthy donors. Findings and caveats of the study: More clonal expansion characterized HLA-associated TCR beta chains than equally common others in a later analysis. TCR beta V- and J-gene trimming, according to a later analysis, was linked to a missense DCLRE1C variant.

Turning to this clone: The antigen is unknown.

PCR was performed using 60 Vbeta and 13 Jbeta primers. Libraries were prepared by immunoSEQ multiplex PCR; TCRdb keeps only in-frame clonotypes and omits some of them. This sample has some 130,000 clones, with approximately 72% found just once. The CDR3 runs to 19 residues. The chain carries TRBV1 and TRBJ2-7; the D call TRBD1 from the table was never checked on the DNA. TRBV1 is marked as a pseudogene. Sample: PBMCs. The TCR sequence derives from a human donor in good health. The CDR3 loop is CTSSHHSPRPGQGSYEQYF. DNA of the CDR3: TGCACCAGCAGCCACCATTCTCCCCGGCCGGGACAGGGGTCCTACGAGCAGTACTTC.